Sequencing of this T cell receptor beta chain was carried out in a study of blood T cell repertoires in COVID-19. Produced via immunoSEQ multiplex PCR; TCRdb's table is partial and in-frame only. The sample carries around 130,000 clones, more than 80% recorded once. With 7 bases clipped from V and 6 bases from J, the junction kept 4 bases outside the gene matches. CDR1 and CDR2 (germline): MNHEY, SMNVEV (reference sequence). The CDR3 extends over 13 amino acids. The specimen was peripheral blood. The TCR originated in a man between 70 and 80 years old with active or convalescent COVID-19. The V gene is TRBV27, the J gene TRBJ1-1; 11 nucleotides align to TRBD1. This CDR3 reads CASIGQGASEAFF. CDR3 bases: TGTGCCAGCATCGGACAGGGGGCCTCTGAAGCTTTCTTT.